This T cell receptor beta chain came from a study of cytomegalovirus exposure and HLA in healthy donors. General study findings and limits: The study put some 150 TCR beta chains on its list as cytomegalovirus-associated. Upon later analysis, TCR association rates were observed to vary by HLA locus, being highest for DRB1 and lowest for HLA-C.

With 60 Vbeta and 13 Jbeta primers, the PCR was carried out. Produced via immunoSEQ multiplex PCR; TCRdb's table is partial and in-frame only. The data contain 120,000 to 150,000 clones, 75% of them singletons. Germline V gene lookup returns CDR1 SGHTA and CDR2 FQGNSA. V lost 2 bases, J lost 10 bases, and 11 bases lay in between. The CDR3 loop spans 12 amino acids. In regard to this clone: No antigen is known for it.

The sequence came from a man aged 35 to 55 in good health and CMV-seronegative. The gene calls are TRBV7-2 and TRBJ1-2, with D possibly matching TRBD1 (6 bases). Sample: PBMCs. The CDR3 reads CASSLQEGVYTF. In DNA form, the CDR3 reads TGTGCCAGCAGCTTACAAGAGGGGGTCTACACCTTC.